The following is a TCR beta chain sequence with its context. Sequenced by immunoSEQ multiplex PCR; TCRdb stores in-frame clones only, minus some. The sample holds a few hundred thousand clones, approximately 86% seen once. These data come from a study of blood T cell repertoires in COVID-19. As for the study in general: Both acute and convalescent COVID-19 samples were obtained from the United States, Italy and Spain.

The V end lost 8 bases, the J end lost 0 bases, and 11 bases lay between the germline ends. CDR1 is MDHEN and CDR2 is SYDVKM in the germline V gene. The length of the CDR3 is 13 residues. The TCR originated in a woman aged 18-35 years who had recovered from COVID-19. The sample was PBMCs or T cells enriched from blood (not recorded which). This sequence joins TRBV28 and TRBJ2-7, with no clear D. This CDR3 reads CASGAAGSYEQYF. The CDR3 DNA follows: TGTGCCAGCGGCGCGGCTGGCTCCTACGAGCAGTACTTC.